The clone carrying this T cell receptor (beta chain) was seen only a few times. As yet, its antigen is unknown. This CDR3 comprises 13 residues. V lost 3 bases to trimming and J lost 1 base, with 7 bases between them. Germline CDR1 reads SQVTM; CDR2 reads ANQGSEA. CD8+CD57+ cell expansion had been shown by flow cytometry in patients chosen for sequencing. Patients, without exception, had severe acquired aplastic anemia. This entry comes from a study of CD8+CD57+ T cells in acquired aplastic anemia. As for the study in general: An average of roughly 2.9 ug of DNA was obtained from sorted CD4+ and CD8+ cells.

Using genomic DNA as the template, TCR beta VDJ and CDR3 profiling was carried out. TCRdb reanalysed the reads using MiXCR and keeps one entry per CDR3 protein. The sample consists of approximately 150,000 distinct CDR3 sequences, 40% to 55% of them appearing once. Findings and caveats of the study: Levels of CD8+ Simpson's diversity were not significantly distinct in patients versus controls. Patients and controls shared 25 to 30 CD8+ CDR3 sequences, highly expressed in patients.

The V and J genes are TRBV29-1 and TRBJ1-5; tentative D call: TRBD1 (5 bases). Sample: sorted CD4+, CD8+, or CD8+CD57+ T cells (not recorded which) from PBMCs. The receptor's source is a human donor with aplastic anemia. CDR3 sequence (DNA): TGCAGCGTTGAGGGGACGAGCAATCAGCCCCAGCATTTT. This gives the protein CSVEGTSNQPQHF.